This TCR beta chain derives from a study of T cells in women clearing cervical HPV infection. Study-wide findings and caveats: Cases and controls were distinguished at AUC 0.83 by richness and V genes.

As regards this clone: The antigen is undetermined. The sequenced fragment ends 3 residues before the CDR3 boundary, so the rest is inferred from the germline J gene.

Generated by immunoSEQ multiplex PCR, the TCRdb table keeps only in-frame clones and is missing some. Recorded for this sample: tens of thousands of clones. V trimming: 8 bases; J trimming: 2 bases; junction bases outside the gene matches: 5. This CDR3 spans 14 amino acids. Per the germline V gene, CDR1 is SNHLY and CDR2 is FYNNEI. Prevalent HPV16 infections were excluded; only incident single HPV16 infections included. This clonotype was obtained from a woman between 18 and 70 years old with a cervical HPV16 infection that either progressed to CIN3+ or cleared (not recorded which). Sequenced: blood buffy coat. This rearrangement joins TRBV2 to TRBJ1-5; 8 nucleotides match TRBD1. The CDR3 loop is CASGTDRGNQPQHF. The DNA read from the CDR3 is TGTGCCAGCGGGACGGACAGGGGCAATCAGCCC. Complete variable domain (other parts from reference TRBV2 and TRBJ1-5): EPEVTQTPSHQVTQMGQEVILRCVPISNHLYFYWYRQILGQKVEFLVSFYNNEISEKSEIFDDQFSVERPDGSNFTLKIRSTKLEDSAMYFCASGTDRGNQPQHFGDGTRLSIL.